This passage covers 29 T cell receptor beta chains from one sample sequenced in a study of CD8+CD57+ T cells in acquired aplastic anemia (dated by TCRdb to 2016 to 2019). TCRdb names Illumina HiSeq 2000 as the instrument used. TCR beta VDJ combination and CDR3 sequence profiling used genomic DNA as the template. TCRdb took the public reads, trimmed them with fastp at Q25, ran MiXCR for clone calling and kept in-frame beta chains. Entries that share a CDR3 protein sequence are merged under the most common genes and DNA. Recorded for this sample are around 50,000 distinct CDR3 sequences; over 60% of them occurred a single time. Around 36% of the sample is in the top ten clones. Sequenced material: sorted CD4+, CD8+, or CD8+CD57+ T cells (not recorded which) from PBMCs. The receptors shown here come from a human donor in good health, serving as a control.

This clonotype was seen many times. The CDR3 DNA reads as TGTGCCATCTCGGGGACTCCCGGGGAGCTGTTTTTT. Protein: CAISGTPGELFF. The rearrangement joins TRBV12-3 or TRBV12-4 to TRBJ2-2, with D tentatively TRBD2 (6 bases). The CDR3 loop spans 12 amino acids. Trimming shortened V by 10 bases and J by 6 bases, and 12 bases separated the two germline ends.

Judged by abundance, this clonotype is medium-sized. The CDR3: CSVEVRTRGTKNIQYF. CDR3 sequence (DNA): TGCAGCGTTGAGGTGCGTACGAGAGGAACCAAAAACATTCAGTACTTC. This chain joins TRBV29-1 and TRBJ2-4, with D unresolved. There are 16 residues in the CDR3. V dropped 3 bases and J dropped 2 bases, with 17 bases sitting between them. Germline V gives CDR1 SQVTM, CDR2 ANQGSEA.

The chain recombines TRBV2 with TRBJ1-1; no firm D call. The CDR3 sequence is 14 residues long. Trimming stripped 3 bases from V and 2 bases from J, with 10 bases between. Germline V gene sequence: CDR1 SNHLY, CDR2 FYNNEI. In DNA, the CDR3 is TGTGCCAGCAGTGACGGACTGGAAAACACTGAAGCTTTCTTT. As protein: CASSDGLENTEAFF.

This clonotype was found once. This chain uses TRBV20-1 with TRBJ2-5, with a possible D match to TRBD1 (5 bases). Per germline, CDR1 DFQATT and CDR2 SNEGSKA (reference sequence). V gave up 2 bases and J gave up 4 bases, with 5 bases separating them. This CDR3 is built from 11 residues. The CDR3 protein is CSARQGETQYF. In DNA form, the CDR3 reads TGCAGTGCTAGACAGGGAGAGACCCAGTACTTC.

The V and J genes are TRBV15 and TRBJ2-1; TRBD2 aligns across 9 bases. The CDR3 is made up of 17 amino acids. V trimming: 0 bases; J trimming: 3 bases; junction bases outside the gene matches: 6. Germline CDR1 is LNHNV and CDR2 is YYDKDF (reference sequence). The CDR3 is CATSRDLGRGGYNEQFF. The CDR3 bases are TGTGCCACCAGCAGAGATTTGGGGCGGGGGGGCTACAATGAGCAGTTCTTC.

The rearrangement joins TRBV6-2 or TRBV6-3 to TRBJ2-6; 9 bases line up with TRBD2. From germline, CDR1 is MNHEY and CDR2 SVGEGT. V trimming: 0 bases; J trimming: 1 base; junction bases outside the gene matches: 4. There are 18 residues in the CDR3. The CDR3 DNA is TGTGCCAGCAGTTACTCTAGCGGGAGTGAGTCTGGGGCCAACGTCCTGACTTTC. It is translated as CASSYSSGSESGANVLTF.

The chain is built from TRBV5-6 and TRBJ2-7; no firm D call. The CDR3 spans 11 residues. Trimming took off 4 bases at V and 4 bases at J, with 6 bases between the two ends. Germline V gene sequence: CDR1 SGHDT, CDR2 YYEEEE. CDR3 nucleotide sequence: TGTGCCAGCAGCCGAACTTACGAGCAGTACTTC. Amino acids: CASSRTYEQYF. Together with reference TRBV5-6 and TRBJ2-7, the CDR3 gives the full variable domain: DAGVTQSPTHLIKTRGQQVTLRCSPKSGHDTVSWYQQALGQGPQFIFQYYEEEERQRGNFPDRFSGHQFPNYSSELNVNALLLGDSALYLCASSRTYEQYFGPGTRLTVT.

A remark on this clonotype: The final CDR3 position lacks the conserved phenylalanine or tryptophan, pointing to a likely read error. The chain joins TRBV7-3 to TRBJ2-5, with D perhaps matching TRBD2 (5 bases). Trimming removed 7 bases at V and 3 bases at J, with 15 bases between. The CDR3 consists of 14 residues. Per the germline V gene, CDR1 is SGHTA and CDR2 is FQGTGA. CDR3: CASKRMEVKETQYS. DNA for the CDR3: TGTGCCAGCAAGAGGATGGAGGTGAAAGAGACCCAGTACTCC.

The V call is TRBV15, the J call TRBJ2-7, with 12 bases identical to TRBD1. This CDR3 spans 14 amino acids. Trimming at V came to 7 bases and at J to 5 bases, leaving 6 bases not matched to a gene. In germline, CDR1 is LNHNV, CDR2 YYDKDF (reference sequence). The CDR3 here is CATNPGQGADEQYF. The DNA for the CDR3 is TGTGCCACCAACCCGGGACAGGGGGCTGACGAGCAGTACTTC.

This clonotype was recorded once. V gene TRBV11-1 combines with J gene TRBJ2-3; TRBD2 matches 12 bases. Germline-derived CDR1 and CDR2 are SGHAT and FQDESV (reference sequence). The CDR3 length is 19 residues. The V and J ends lost 0 bases and 11 bases, in that order; junction bases with no gene match: 18. The CDR3 sequence is CASSLALAGGPRGIGMQYF. CDR3 sequence (DNA): TGTGCCAGCAGCTTAGCCCTAGCGGGGGGGCCCCGGGGGATTGGTATGCAGTATTTT. The entire variable domain, with the rest obtained from reference TRBV11-1 and TRBJ2-3, is as follows: EAEVAQSPRYKITEKSQAVAFWCDPISGHATLYWYRQILGQGPELLVQFQDESVVDDSQLPKDRFSAERLKGVDSTLKIQPAELGDSAMYLCASSLALAGGPRGIGMQYFGPGTRLTVL.

The rearrangement joins TRBV19 to TRBJ1-6; a possible D gene is TRBD1 (6 bases). The CDR3 length is 13 residues. Germline CDR1 is LNHDA and CDR2 is SQIVND (reference sequence). Trimming left V 4 bases short and J 10 bases short, with 11 bases between. CDR3 amino acids: CASSTTGNSPLHF. CDR3 coding DNA: TGTGCCAGTAGTACTACAGGGAACTCACCCCTCCACTTT.

This clonotype was seen a few times. V is TRBV15 and J is TRBJ1-5, with a tentative D call TRBD1 (5 bases). Germline loops: CDR1 LNHNV, CDR2 YYDKDF (reference sequence). Trimming shortened V by 1 base and J by 4 bases, and 11 bases separated the two germline ends. The CDR3 runs 15 residues. The CDR3: CATSRARRGNQPQHF. CDR3 DNA: TGTGCCACCAGCAGAGCAAGACGGGGGAATCAGCCCCAGCATTTT.

The rearrangement links TRBV27 to TRBJ2-1; perhaps TRBD1 as D (5 bases). This CDR3 is 13 amino acids long. Germline assignment: CDR1 MNHEY and CDR2 SMNVEV (reference sequence). Trimming took off 5 bases at V and 8 bases at J, with 13 bases between the two ends. In DNA form, the CDR3 reads TGTGCCAGCAGTCCAAAATTCAGGGATGAGCAGTTCTTC. Translation: CASSPKFRDEQFF.

This sequence joins TRBV29-1 and TRBJ2-1; D remains ambiguous. Germline CDR1 reads SQVTM; CDR2 reads ANQGSEA. V was shortened by 1 base and J by 4 bases, with 5 bases between the two germline ends. This CDR3 contains 12 residues. CDR3 amino acids: CSVEVRYNEQFF. The CDR3 DNA is TGCAGCGTTGAAGTGAGGTACAATGAGCAGTTCTTC.

The chain uses TRBV24-1 and TRBJ1-2; a weak D match, TRBD1 (5 bases). The CDR3 is 13 amino acids. The germline V gene has CDR1 KGHDR and CDR2 SFDVKD. V was clipped by 9 bases and J by 7 bases, with 17 bases between them. The CDR3 DNA reads TGTGCCACCGGCGACAGAGAATTACTTGGCTACACCTTC. Encoded protein: CATGDRELLGYTF.

The chain uses TRBV9 and TRBJ2-3, with 9 bases matching TRBD2. The J segment lost 6 bases and the V segment lost 3 bases, leaving 14 bases of the junction unmatched. The CDR3 totals 17 residues. Germline CDR1 is SGDLS and CDR2 is YYNGEE. The CDR3 DNA reads as TGTGCCAGCAGCGCCCACTTTAGCGGGAGTCTCACGGATACGCAGTATTTT. Protein product: CASSAHFSGSLTDTQYF.

V is TRBV20-1 and J is TRBJ2-7, with D unclear. Germline V gives CDR1 DFQATT, CDR2 SNEGSKA (reference sequence). This CDR3 is 12 amino acids long. Trimming stripped 4 bases from V and 2 bases from J, with 9 bases between. The CDR3 DNA is TGCAGTGCTAACTCGCAGGCCTACGAGCAGTACTTC. This encodes CSANSQAYEQYF.

This clonotype came up a few times. The gene calls are TRBV29-1 and TRBJ2-7, with TRBD1 identical over 8 bases. V lost 4 bases, J lost 6 bases, and 14 bases stayed unmatched. Germline V gene sequence: CDR1 SQVTM, CDR2 ANQGSEA. There are 15 residues in the CDR3. DNA of the CDR3: TGCAGCGTTGTGTCTAGAGACAGGGGTGGTCTCGAGCAGTACTTC. Amino acid sequence: CSVVSRDRGGLEQYF.

The V gene is TRBV19, the J gene TRBJ2-1, with a possible D match to TRBD2 (6 bases). The V and J ends lost 3 bases and 10 bases respectively, with 19 bases between them. Germline CDR1 LNHDA, CDR2 SQIVND (reference sequence). The CDR3 is made up of 15 amino acids. The CDR3 spells CASSIVGGSYEEQFF. As DNA, the CDR3 is TGTGCCAGTAGTATCGTGGGGGGTTCATATGAAGAGCAGTTCTTC.

This clonotype has more than one count but fewer than ten. The J gene is TRBJ2-2, the V gene TRBV19; D ambiguous. The CDR3 is 12 amino acids. The germline V gene encodes CDR1 LNHDA and CDR2 SQIVND (reference sequence). The germline V and J ends were trimmed by 4 bases and 7 bases, with 7 bases remaining between them. The CDR3 DNA sequence: TGTGCCAGTAGTAGGTTGGGCGGGGAGCTGTTTTTT. Translating gives CASSRLGGELFF.

At least ten counts were recorded for this clonotype. This rearrangement joins TRBV9 to TRBJ1-4; no definite D call. Germline lookup yields CDR1 SGDLS and CDR2 YYNGEE. The CDR3 is made up of 15 amino acids. V was clipped by 7 bases and J by 0 bases, with 13 bases between them. CDR3 sequence reads: CASGVGDATNEKLFF. CDR3 sequence (DNA): TGTGCCAGCGGGGTTGGGGATGCAACTAATGAAAAACTGTTTTTT.

The rearrangement uses TRBV7-6 and TRBJ1-2; D uncertain. CDR1 and CDR2 (germline): SGHVS, FNYEAQ. This CDR3 is built from 15 residues. Trimming cost V 0 bases and J 4 bases, with 12 bases left between them. CDR3 protein: CASSLASGGPYGYTF. Written as DNA, the CDR3 is TGTGCCAGCAGCTTAGCCTCTGGAGGCCCCTATGGCTACACCTTC.

By proportion, this clonotype is medium-sized. The chain employs TRBV7-8 and TRBJ2-1; possible D gene TRBD2, 5 bases. CDR3 length: 14 amino acids. Trimming shortened V by 2 bases and J by 6 bases, and 11 bases separated the two germline ends. Germline V gives CDR1 SGHVS, CDR2 FQNEAQ. CDR3 nucleotides: TGTGCCAGCAGCTTAACGGGAATTGGCAATGAGCAGTTCTTC. Translation gives CASSLTGIGNEQFF.

The chain employs TRBV10-3 and TRBJ2-1, with 7 bases aligning to TRBD1. The germline gives CDR1 ENHRY, CDR2 SYGVKD. There are 15 residues in the CDR3. Losses at the gene ends were 5 bases for V and 2 bases for J; bases not matched to a gene: 6. The CDR3 region has the DNA TGTGCCATCAGTTGGGACAGCAGCCCCTACAATGAGCAGTTCTTC. It encodes CAISWDSSPYNEQFF.

V and J are TRBV7-9 and TRBJ2-7; 7 bases agree with TRBD2. The ends lost 5 bases at V and 5 bases at J; junction bases unmatched: 9. The V gene's germline CDR1 is SEHNR and CDR2 FQNEAQ (reference sequence). This CDR3 is 14 amino acids long. The CDR3 reads CASSPSEGGNEQYF. The CDR3 nucleotides read TGTGCCAGCAGCCCCTCGGAGGGAGGGAACGAGCAGTACTTC. The full variable domain, with the rest looked up from reference TRBV7-9 and TRBJ2-7, is DTGVSQNPRHKITKRGQNVTFRCDPISEHNRLYWYRQTLGQGPEFLTYFQNEAQLEKSRLLSDRFSAERPKGSFSTLEIQRTEQGDSAMYLCASSPSEGGNEQYFGPGTRLTVT.

The chain is built from TRBV2 and TRBJ1-1; D is uncertain. Germline V lookup: CDR1 SNHLY, CDR2 FYNNEI. V was shortened by 1 base and J by 1 base, with 4 bases between the two germline ends. The CDR3 sequence is 13 residues long. The CDR3 here is CASSEEENTEAFF. CDR3 nucleotide sequence: TGTGCCAGCAGTGAAGAGGAGAACACTGAAGCTTTCTTT. Complete variable domain (other parts from reference TRBV2 and TRBJ1-1): EPEVTQTPSHQVTQMGQEVILRCVPISNHLYFYWYRQILGQKVEFLVSFYNNEISEKSEIFDDQFSVERPDGSNFTLKIRSTKLEDSAMYFCASSEEENTEAFFGQGTRLTVV.

Points on this clonotype: The junction departs from germline at one end; a sequencing error may be responsible. V and J are TRBV9 and TRBJ2-2; possible D gene TRBD2, 7 bases. The CDR3 length is 15 residues. Germline V gene data show CDR1 as SGDLS and CDR2 as YYNGEE. CDR3 coding DNA: TGTGCCAGCAGCCGACGGACAGCCAACACCGGGGGGCTGTTTTTC. This gives the protein CASSRRTANTGGLFF.

A note on this clonotype: Relative to the germline gene, one junction end is altered; a read error may explain this. The rearrangement links TRBV7-2 to TRBJ2-3; D gene uncertain. CDR3 length equals 15 residues. CDR1 is SGHTA, CDR2 FQGNSA, per germline. CDR3 protein: CASRLVHGRTDTQYF. In nucleotides, the CDR3 is TGTGCCAGCCGCTTAGTGCACGGCCGCACAGATACGCAGTATTTT.

The chain has TRBV4-1 and TRBJ1-6; D call uncertain. V shed 3 bases and J shed 8 bases, with 8 bases lying between them. Germline loops: CDR1 MGHRA, CDR2 YSYEKL. The CDR3 is 13 amino acids. The CDR3: CASSHQPYSPLHF. The DNA of the CDR3 is TGCGCCAGCAGCCACCAACCCTATTCACCCCTCCACTTT.